The present entry profiles one T cell receptor beta chain with its context. This entry belongs to a study of cytomegalovirus exposure and HLA in healthy donors. Per germline, CDR1 SGHNT and CDR2 YYREEE (reference sequence). This CDR3 is 13 amino acids long. V shed 2 bases and J shed 6 bases, with 8 bases lying between them. In the PCR, 60 Vbeta and 13 Jbeta primers were used. Libraries were prepared by immunoSEQ multiplex PCR; TCRdb keeps only in-frame clonotypes and omits some of them. This table has about 190,000 clones, 70% to 80% appearing once. The V gene is TRBV5-4, the J gene TRBJ2-2; no definite D call. The TCR sequence derives from a woman aged 50 to 65 in good health and CMV-seronegative. Material for sequencing was PBMCs. DNA for the CDR3: TGTGCCAGCAGCTTAGACCGGGCCGGGGAGCTGTTTTTT. This encodes CASSLDRAGELFF.